Included here is one T cell receptor (beta chain) sequence, with context. The data originate from a study of T cell changes during pregnancy in multiple sclerosis. TCRdb's copy holds only in-frame clones and misses some; the assay was immunoSEQ multiplex PCR. The profile shows 55,000 to 65,000 clones, around 93% of them singletons. Trimming removed 2 bases from V and 0 bases from J, with 7 bases in between. CDR1 is SGHVT, CDR2 SQSDAQ, per germline. The CDR3 is made up of 15 amino acids. This receptor was obtained from a female donor with multiple sclerosis, enrolled in a pregnancy study. This chain uses TRBV7-4 with TRBJ1-4; no firm D call. This sample comprised peripheral blood, obtained in the first trimester of pregnancy. The CDR3 coding sequence is TGTGCCAGCAGCTTAAGCGGGGCAACTAATGAAAAACTGTTTTTT. It specifies CASSLSGATNEKLFF.